This T cell receptor beta chain emerged from a study of glioma-infiltrating T cells. Overall study findings and caveats: Tissue-blood divergence was below expectation in non-neoplastic patients, above in gliomas.

TCR alpha and beta CDR3 regions were amplified from RNA using iRepertoire nested multiplex PCR. TCRdb used MiXCR to reprocess the multiplex PCR reads, holding one entry per CDR3 protein. Altogether about 140,000 distinct CDR3 sequences are present, about 39% being singletons, with the ten largest covering roughly a fifth. About this clonotype itself: Its cognate antigen is unknown.

The sequence came from a human donor with low-grade glioma or glioblastoma, undergoing nonglioma brain surgery, or in good health (not recorded which). The sequenced material came from glioma tissue, nonneoplastic brain tissue, or PBMCs (not recorded which).

The CDR3 DNA reads as TGTGCCAGCAGCTGGGGACTAGCCTACGAGCAGTACTTC. It encodes CASSWGLAYEQYF. The chain has TRBV7-2 and TRBJ2-7; TRBD2 matches at 8 bases. V dropped 4 bases and J dropped 2; count of bases not matched to a gene: 1. This CDR3 spans 13 amino acids. In germline, CDR1 is SGHTA, CDR2 FQGNSA.